One and the same sample provided the 5 T cell receptor beta chains below, sequenced in a study of blood T cell repertoires in COVID-19. Using immunoSEQ multiplex PCR, the repertoire was profiled, and TCRdb retains in-frame clones only, with some absent. The sample has about 140,000 clones; roughly 84% are singletons. Sequencing was carried out using peripheral blood. These receptors came from a man aged 25 to 45 with COVID-19, enrolled during active disease.

This rearrangement joins TRBV6-5 to TRBJ2-3; no firm D call. Looked up from germline, CDR1 is MNHEY and CDR2 is SVGAGI. The CDR3 spans 14 residues. V was cut by 7 bases and J by 0 bases, with 11 bases left in between. CDR3 sequence: CASKSATSTDTQYF. As DNA, the CDR3 is TGTGCCAGCAAATCTGCAACTAGCACAGATACGCAGTATTTT.

The gene calls are TRBV28 and TRBJ2-1; perhaps TRBD1 as D (5 bases). Trimming took 4 bases from V and 5 from J, leaving 6 bases between them. Looked up from germline, CDR1 is MDHEN and CDR2 is SYDVKM. The CDR3 runs to 12 residues. CDR3: CASSYRNNEQFF. CDR3 sequence (DNA): TGTGCCAGCAGTTACAGGAACAATGAGCAGTTCTTC.

The rearrangement links TRBV6-5 to TRBJ2-1; D possibly corresponds to TRBD1 (6 bases). Germline lookup yields CDR1 MNHEY and CDR2 SVGAGI. The CDR3 extends over 15 amino acids. V dropped 6 bases and J dropped 8 bases, with 20 bases sitting between them. The CDR3 is CASSTGQKQGDEQFF. CDR3 in DNA: TGTGCCAGCAGCACCGGTCAGAAACAGGGCGATGAGCAGTTCTTC.

This chain joins TRBV9 and TRBJ1-2, with 9 bases that match TRBD1. The length of the CDR3 is 15 residues. With V trimmed by 7 bases and J by 3 bases, 10 bases remained unmatched. Looked up from germline, CDR1 is SGDLS and CDR2 is YYNGEE. The DNA of the CDR3 is TGTGCCAGCCGTGCTTGGGGACAGGGCGACTATGGCTACACCTTC. Translation: CASRAWGQGDYGYTF. The variable domain in full, completed from reference TRBV9 and TRBJ1-2, reads DSGVTQTPKHLITATGQRVTLRCSPRSGDLSVYWYQQSLDQGLQFLIQYYNGEERAKGNILERFSAQQFPDLHSELNLSSLELGDSALYFCASRAWGQGDYGYTFGSGTRLTVV.

Only a few counts were recorded for this clone. This chain connects TRBV6-2 or TRBV6-3 to TRBJ1-2; 11 nucleotides line up with TRBD1. V dropped 6 bases and J dropped 12; count of bases not matched to a gene: 12. Germline V lookup: CDR1 MNHEY, CDR2 SVGEGT. The length of the CDR3 is 14 residues. CDR3: CASRPTGTGGSHTF. Here the CDR3 DNA reads TGTGCCAGCAGACCTACCGGGACAGGGGGTTCGCACACCTTC.